One TCR beta chain is described in this entry. Its cognate antigen has yet to be identified. Base qualities are not at hand, and no much larger clone is one base apart. The entry originates in a study of blood T cell repertoires in COVID-19 (dated by TCRdb to 2018 to 2020). Regarding the research as a whole: Samples from collaborators originated in the United States, Italy and Spain and spanned both the acute and convalescent phases of COVID-19. The sample metadata nearly always contained a de-identified subject ID, COVID-19 status, age in years and sex. The repertoires were released in a freely available public database intended as a resource for research on the immune response to SARS-CoV-2. Where available, HLA class I and class II types were taken from metadata supplied by the sample provider and were not determined by assay-based typing. The prospective study material was composed of cDNA or gDNA derived from T cells, B-cell-depleted T cells, or PBMCs. The dataset comprised deeply sampled blood TCRbeta repertoires from subjects exposed to, actively infected with, or recovered from COVID-19. The samples were drawn from two sources: the first 160 participants of the ongoing ImmuneRACE study, and 1,000 to 1,500 subjects contributed by 6 global collaborators.

Here is what the overall study found, with its caveats: How much clinical and demographic metadata was included differed by source and by participant, and the metadata was provided uncurated.

The immunoSEQ Assay, a bias-controlled multiplex PCR, was used to amplify TCRbeta CDR3 regions from genomic DNA. As for the original processing: The number of nucleated cells in each sample was estimated by amplification of reference gene primers within the assay. Sequence reads were collapsed and filtered to measure the absolute abundance of every unique TCRbeta CDR3 rearrangement. For each sample, productive Simpson clonality was calculated by taking the square root of Simpson's diversity index across productive rearrangements. Held by TCRdb, this immuneACCESS table contains in-frame sequences only and omits some clones. Under half of the omission traces to an unresolved V gene where checked; the cause of the rest is unknown. The D gene and trimming were derived from the DNA, and the V and J assignments and clone size from that table. The sample has some 280,000 clones on record, approximately 91% of them singletons. Approximately 0.85% of the sample belongs to the ten largest clones.

A second Seattle source provided samples from volunteer blood donors who had recovered from COVID-19. Collaborating institutions collected whole blood in K2EDTA tubes following their own protocols. For TCRbeta analysis, collaborators shipped samples as frozen whole blood, isolated PBMCs, or DNA extracted from either of those sample types. Sequences were obtained from peripheral blood. This receptor was taken from a woman between 40 and 50 years old who had recovered from COVID-19.

CDR3 reads: CASSIGGGAPYEQYF. The bases are TGTGCCAGTAGTATAGGCGGAGGCGCCCCCTACGAGCAGTACTTC. The V and J genes are TRBV19 and TRBJ2-7; a tentative D match to TRBD2 spans 5 bases. The CDR3, from cysteine to phenylalanine, totals 15 residues. Here the CDR3 DNA is all that survives: 45 bases in frame from base 1. V is clipped by 1 base and J by 2 bases, and the sequence between their germline boundaries is 12 bases long. The germline V gene (reference sequence) specifies LNHDA as CDR1 and SQIVND as CDR2.